These T cell receptor beta chains were read from a single sample in a study of cytomegalovirus exposure and HLA in healthy donors. This table comes from immunoSEQ multiplex PCR, and its TCRdb copy is limited to in-frame clones, with some not included. The sample lists 170,000 or so clones; approximately 80% were seen once. The sequenced sample consisted of PBMCs. Source of these receptors: a woman aged 25 to 39 in good health and CMV-seronegative. Each CDR3 is given with its conserved first and last residue. A D gene is named only where the DNA matches it firmly. Part of the rows lack a size; the others show once, few, many or a class for expanded clones.

j_call clone_size v_call d_call cdr3_nt cdr3_aa
TRBJ1-5 NA TRBV19 NA TGTGCCAGTACCCTGACAGGCAATCAGCCCCAGCATTTT CASTLTGNQPQHF
TRBJ1-6 NA TRBV9 NA TGTGCCAGCAGCGTAGATGGAGATTCACCCCTCCACTTT CASSVDGDSPLHF
TRBJ1-2 NA TRBV30 TRBD1 TGTGCCTGGAAACCGGGGACAGCACTTCATCATCGGCCCTACCCCTTC CAWKPGTALHHRPYPF
TRBJ1-1 NA TRBV30 NA TGTGCCTGGACAGGGCGGGGTGTGAGGGGCACTGAAGCTTTCTTT CAWTGRGVRGTEAFF
TRBJ2-1 few TRBV5-1 TRBD1 TGCGCCAGCGGACAGGGGTCTTCCTACAATGAGCAGTTCTTC CASGQGSSYNEQFF
TRBJ1-4 NA TRBV9 NA TGTGCCAGCAGCCCGCAGGGGCCGACCGCAACTAATGAAAAACTGTTTTTT CASSPQGPTATNEKLFF
TRBJ1-6 NA TRBV6-6 NA TGTGCCAGCAGTCGGGGTCAAATAAGTTCACCCCTCCACTTT CASSRGQISSPLHF
TRBJ2-7 NA TRBV5-1 NA TGCGCCAGCAGCAGGGCAGGGGTTGAGCAGTACTTC CASSRAGVEQYF
TRBJ2-5 NA TRBV4-1 TRBD2 TGCGCCAGCAGCCAAGATGCGACTAGCGGGAGTGCGGAGACCCAGTACTTC CASSQDATSGSAETQYF
TRBJ2-5 NA TRBV30 TRBD2 TGTGCCTGGAGTAGGACTAGCGGACAAGAGACCCAGTACTTC CAWSRTSGQETQYF
TRBJ2-3 NA TRBV13 TRBD1 TGTGCCAGCAGCCTTACAGGGGGCGCGGGGGATACGCAGTATTTT CASSLTGGAGDTQYF
TRBJ2-1 NA TRBV4-3 NA TGCGCCAGCAGCCAAGAGCGGCTAGCGCCCGACAATGAGCAGTTCTTC CASSQERLAPDNEQFF
TRBJ2-1 NA TRBV10-3 TRBD1 TGTGCCATCAGCCGACAGGGCGATGAGCAGTTCTTC CAISRQGDEQFF
TRBJ2-1 NA TRBV19 TRBD2 TGTGCCAGTAGTATTGAACCGGGACTAGCGATCAGAAGCTCCTACAATGAGCAGTTCTTC CASSIEPGLAIRSSYNEQFF
TRBJ1-2 NA TRBV6-5 NA TGTGCCAGCAGTCCGGACTGGGAACAAGTCTATGGCTACACCTTC CASSPDWEQVYGYTF
TRBJ1-1 NA TRBV11-2 NA TGTGCCAGCAGCTTAAGTGGGGGCTTCAACACTGAAGCTTTCTTT CASSLSGGFNTEAFF
TRBJ2-1 NA TRBV5-1 TRBD2 TGCGCCAGCAGCTTCGGGACTAGCGGGGTACGAGAGCGGGTCAATGAGCAGTTCTTC CASSFGTSGVRERVNEQFF
TRBJ2-7 NA TRBV7-3 NA TGTGCCAGCAGCCCCTCTAGCGTCCCCGGGTACGAGCAGTACTTC CASSPSSVPGYEQYF
TRBJ2-7 NA TRBV10-2 TRBD1 TGCGCCAGCTTCTGGTCGGGACAGGGGCCATTCCAGGCCTACGAGCAGTACTTC CASFWSGQGPFQAYEQYF
TRBJ2-3 NA TRBV4-1 TRBD2 TGCGCCAGCAGCCAAGGGGGCGGGGGGGACCTCCATACGCAGTATTTT CASSQGGGGDLHTQYF
TRBJ2-7 NA TRBV18 NA TGTGCCAGCTCACCTCCCGGTGACTCCGTGGAGCAGTACTTC CASSPPGDSVEQYF
TRBJ2-3 NA TRBV7-3 TRBD2 TGTGCCAGCAGCCGAACTAGCGGAACCCGCACAGATACGCAGTATTTT CASSRTSGTRTDTQYF
TRBJ2-1 NA TRBV4-3 TRBD2 TGCGCCAGCAGCCAAGATAGCCCGGGACTAGCGGGAGGGCTGTACAATGAGCAGTTCTTC CASSQDSPGLAGGLYNEQFF
TRBJ1-2 NA TRBV7-2 NA TGTGCCAGCAGCTTAGGTCACAGCTATGGCTACACCTTC CASSLGHSYGYTF
TRBJ1-4 NA TRBV27 NA TGTGCCAGCTCCCCGACAGCAACTAATGAAAAACTGTTTTTT CASSPTATNEKLFF
TRBJ1-2 NA TRBV19 TRBD1 TGTGCCAGTAGTCCGGGACAGGGCCTAAACTATGGCTACCCCTTC CASSPGQGLNYGYPF
TRBJ2-7 NA TRBV28 TRBD1 TGTGCCACCTCAGGGGGTGCCTACGAGCAGTACTTC CATSGGAYEQYF
TRBJ2-1 NA TRBV29-1 TRBD2 TGCAGCGTGGTAGGACTAGCGGGAGCAACTGAGCAGTTCTTC CSVVGLAGATEQFF
TRBJ2-5 NA TRBV7-2 TRBD1 TGTGCCAGCAGCTTTATCACAGGGGGCCAAGAGACCCAGTACTTC CASSFITGGQETQYF
TRBJ2-3 once TRBV2 TRBD2 TGTGCCCTAGCGGGGGGGAGCACAGATACGCAGTATTTT CALAGGSTDTQYF
TRBJ2-7 few TRBV7-2 NA TGTGCCAGCAGCGTAACGGGGGAGACGGCGCAGTACTTC CASSVTGETAQYF
TRBJ2-7 NA TRBV6-5 TRBD2 TGTGCCAGCAGACTAGCGGGGGGCTCCTACGAGCAGTACTTC CASRLAGGSYEQYF
TRBJ2-2 NA TRBV7-6 NA TGTGCCAGCAGCTTAGAACCGGGTACGGTAAACACCGGGGAGCTGTTTTTT CASSLEPGTVNTGELFF
TRBJ2-5 NA TRBV5-1 TRBD2 TGCGCCAGCAGCCCAGCCGGGACTAGCACTGAGACCCAGTACTTC CASSPAGTSTETQYF
TRBJ1-4 NA TRBV6-1 NA TGTGCCAGCAGTGAGGCGGGACCCCCCCTCGAGGTCACCGGACTGTTTTTT CASSEAGPPLEVTGLFF
TRBJ2-3 NA TRBV11-3 TRBD2 TGTGCCAGCAGCTATAGCGGGGGAGCCCAGTATACGCAGTATTTT CASSYSGGAQYTQYF
TRBJ1-1 NA TRBV7-3 TRBD1 TGTGCCAGCAGCCTAACAGGGGGGGACACTGAAGCTTTCTTT CASSLTGGDTEAFF
TRBJ1-5 NA TRBV9 TRBD1 TGTGCCAGCAGCGTAGGGACAGGCGATCAGCCCCAGCATTTT CASSVGTGDQPQHF
TRBJ1-4 NA TRBV7-9 NA TGTGCCAGCAGCTTATCGGGGTTCGGATTAAAACTGTTTTTT CASSLSGFGLKLFF
TRBJ1-4 few TRBV2 TRBD1 TGTGCCAGCAGTCGTCAGGGGGCTTGGGAAAAACTGTTTTTT CASSRQGAWEKLFF
TRBJ1-4 NA TRBV25-1 NA TGTGCCAGCAGGAGGGGAGGAGGTGAAAAACTGTTTTTT CASRRGGGEKLFF
TRBJ2-1 NA TRBV7-2 TRBD1 TGTGCCAGCAGCGGGCGACAGGGGGTTTGGGAAGCGGCCTACAATGAGCAGTTCTTC CASSGRQGVWEAAYNEQFF
TRBJ1-5 NA TRBV5-7 TRBD1 TGTGCCAGCAGCTTGTGTACAGGGGGCAATCAGCCCCAGCATTTT CASSLCTGGNQPQHF
TRBJ1-1 NA TRBV10-3 TRBD1 TGTGCCATCAGTGAGTCGGAAACAGGGGGCATGCGAGCTTTCTTT CAISESETGGMRAFF
TRBJ2-7 NA TRBV7-6 TRBD2 TGTGCCAGCAGCGTTAGCGGGGGCTCCTACGAGCAGTACTTC CASSVSGGSYEQYF
TRBJ2-7 NA TRBV19 TRBD1 TGTGCCAGTAGTATCGCGGACAGGGCCTACGAGCAGTACTTC CASSIADRAYEQYF
TRBJ2-3 NA TRBV9 TRBD1 TGTGCCAGCAGCGTTGGTGGTGGGACAGCCCTAGCTACGCAGTATTTT CASSVGGGTALATQYF
TRBJ1-4 NA TRBV7-9 NA TGTGCCAGCAGCTTTGGGGGGGCCGGTGAAAAACTGTTTTTT CASSFGGAGEKLFF
TRBJ2-7 NA TRBV4-3 TRBD1 TGCGCCAGCAGCCAAGAAATCCAGACAGGGATAGACGAGCAGTACTTC CASSQEIQTGIDEQYF
TRBJ2-1 NA TRBV9 NA TGTGCCAGCAGCGTAGTGAAGGGGCGTGTGGGTGAGCAGTTCTTC CASSVVKGRVGEQFF